This T cell receptor (beta chain) stems from a study of T-cell reconstitution after alpha-beta-depleted transplantation in children listed by TCRdb under 2016. Concerning the study at large: Using TCR repertoire profiling, the study quantitatively followed how T-cell immune reconstitution unfolded in children after TCRalphabeta/CD19-depleted allogeneic hematopoietic cell transplantation.

Receptor amplification or capture employed PCR. For sequencing, an Illumina HiSeq 2500 was employed. TCR library preparation used molecular barcoding, with unique molecular identifiers applied to normalize quantification of the TCRbeta repertoire. The raw public reads went through TCRdb reprocessing: fastp at Q25, MiXCR clone calling, in-frame beta chains kept. Entries that share a CDR3 protein sequence are merged under the most common genes and DNA. The sample table shows hundreds of thousands of distinct CDR3 sequences, and roughly 15% are seen once. 0.9% to 1.2% of the sample is taken by the ten largest. From the cysteine up to the phenylalanine, the CDR3 has a length of 15 residues. Only the CDR3 part of the read is kept: 45 bases, read in frame from the first base. According to the germline V gene, CDR1 reads SGHAT and CDR2 reads FQNNGV. V sheds 1 base and J sheds 4 bases, leaving 13 bases between their ends.

This clonotype has just a few counts. It lacks a known antigen. No much larger clonotype is one base removed from it; base qualities were not supplied. Recombination connected TRBV11-2 to TRBJ2-5; the best D guess is TRBD2, with 5 bases matching. The TCR originated in a human donor who donated a stem cell graft to a child with acute myeloid leukemia. Sequenced material: PBMCs from the stem cell graft donor, taken from the stem cell graft. The CDR3 corresponds to CASSLARVGGETQYF. Here is the DNA: TGTGCCAGCAGCTTAGCGCGGGTAGGAGGAGAGACCCAGTACTTC.